This is a list of T cell receptor beta chains from one sample in a study of shared clonotypes between healthy human individuals. Some clones are missing from TCRdb's copy, which holds only in-frame ones; the method was immunoSEQ multiplex PCR. The data show around 500,000 clones, approximately 82% seen once. Sequencing used PBMCs. The receptors were gathered from a woman in her 40s in good health. Some clones in this sample may be carry-over from other donors' samples. Each CDR3 is given with its conserved first and last residue. Each record gives: CDR3 length, J gene, clone size, V gene, D gene, CDR3 DNA, CDR3 protein. The D gene is left open where the match is weak. Some rows mark clone size as missing; the rest say once, few, many or name a class of expanded clone.

13 TRBJ2-4 many TRBV28 - TGTGCCAGCAACGGCCCGTTCGCAAACATTCAGTACTTC CASNGPFANIQYF
14 TRBJ1-2 - TRBV2 TRBD1 TGTGCCAGCAGCCCGGGACAGGGTTATCGAGGCTACACCTTC CASSPGQGYRGYTF
13 TRBJ1-4 - TRBV27 - TGTGCCAGCAGTTCACGGTTAAATGAAAAACTGTTTTTT CASSSRLNEKLFF
15 TRBJ2-5 - TRBV18 - TGTGCCAGCTCAGATTGGACAGACGGCCAAGAGACCCAGTACTTC CASSDWTDGQETQYF
17 TRBJ2-1 - TRBV27 TRBD2 TGTGCCAGCAGCCGGAGGACTAGCGGGCTATCCTACAATGAGCAGTTCTTC CASSRRTSGLSYNEQFF
12 TRBJ2-7 - TRBV7-9 - TGTGCCAGCAGCTTCGTTACGAGCGAGCAGTACTTC CASSFVTSEQYF
16 TRBJ2-3 - TRBV28 TRBD2 TGTGCCAGCAGCACTAGCGGGACGGGGGGTACAGATACGCAGTATTTT CASSTSGTGGTDTQYF
15 TRBJ2-5 - TRBV19 TRBD2 TGTGCCAGTAGTACCGCAGCAGGATCGGGAGGGTCCCAGTACTTC CASSTAAGSGGSQYF
15 TRBJ1-4 once TRBV28 - TGTGCCAGCAGTCCCCCGGGGCCTGGCAATGAAAAACTGTTTTTT CASSPPGPGNEKLFF
14 TRBJ1-1 - TRBV18 TRBD1 TGTGCCAGCTCGGAGGGACAGGGGTCCACTGAAGCTTTCTTT CASSEGQGSTEAFF
16 TRBJ2-5 - TRBV30 - TGTGCCTGGAGTACCTGGGGGCCGGGGGGCCAAGAGACCCAGTACTTC CAWSTWGPGGQETQYF
15 TRBJ2-3 - TRBV2 TRBD1 TGTGCCAGCAGGTCGGACAGGGGCCCACAGGATACGCAGTATTTT CASRSDRGPQDTQYF
14 TRBJ1-2 - TRBV2 TRBD1 TGTGCCAGCAGGGTCCAACAGGGGAACTATGGCTACACCTTC CASRVQQGNYGYTF
13 TRBJ2-2 - TRBV27 - TGTGCCAGCAGTTTCAGAGAAATCGGGGAGCTGTTTTTT CASSFREIGELFF
14 TRBJ1-5 - TRBV5-4 TRBD1 TGTGCCAGCAGCTCCGGGACAGGGAATCAGCCCCAGCATTTT CASSSGTGNQPQHF
15 TRBJ2-7 - TRBV4-3 - TGCGCCAGCAGCCAAGATTCAGGGGCTCCCTACGAGCAGTACTTC CASSQDSGAPYEQYF
14 TRBJ1-2 - TRBV28 - TGTGCCAGCAGTCCGGGACGCAGGGCCTATGGCTACACCTTC CASSPGRRAYGYTF
17 TRBJ2-6 - TRBV5-4 - TGTGCCAGCAGCTGGGGCGGGGGCAGCTCTGGGGCCAACGTCCTGACTTTC CASSWGGGSSGANVLTF
16 TRBJ1-5 few TRBV19 - TGTGCCAGTACTCAAATGGATAGGGGTGGGAATCAGCCCCAGCATTTT CASTQMDRGGNQPQHF
14 TRBJ2-7 - TRBV5-1 TRBD1 TGCGCCAGCAGGGGACAGGGTGTTTCCTACGAGCAGTACTTC CASRGQGVSYEQYF
15 TRBJ1-1 - TRBV18 - TGTGCCAGCTCACCACCGCCGGGACGGAACACTGAAGCTTTCTTT CASSPPPGRNTEAFF
14 TRBJ2-5 - TRBV2 - TGTGCCAGCAGTGAGGCCTACAAGGGGGAGACCCAGTACTTC CASSEAYKGETQYF
15 TRBJ1-2 - TRBV19 TRBD1 TGTGCCAGTAGTACCCGGACAGGGCCCAGCTATGGCTACACCTTC CASSTRTGPSYGYTF
17 TRBJ1-1 - TRBV15 - TGTGCCACCAGCAGAGTTCCGGGACGGGTGACGAACACTGAAGCTTTCTTT CATSRVPGRVTNTEAFF
15 TRBJ1-1 - TRBV6-1 - TGTGCCAGCAGAAGGGTGGATGAGATGAACACTGAAGCTTTCTTT CASRRVDEMNTEAFF
14 TRBJ2-3 - TRBV4-3 TRBD2 TGCGCCAGCAGCCCTGGACTAGCGGTTTATACGCAGTATTTT CASSPGLAVYTQYF
14 TRBJ1-2 - TRBV7-3 TRBD1 TGTGCCAGCAGCTCCCGGCAGGGGGCAGGCGGCTACACCTTC CASSSRQGAGGYTF
15 TRBJ1-2 - TRBV27 - TGTGCCAGCAGTTTATATCCAGGTCCAAACTATGGCTACACCTTC CASSLYPGPNYGYTF
13 TRBJ2-5 - TRBV6-6 - TGTGCCAGCAGAAGACTGGCCTGGGAGACCCAGTACTTC CASRRLAWETQYF
13 TRBJ1-1 few TRBV25-1 - TGTGCCAGCAGTGACAAACCCGACTTGAACGCTTTCTTT CASSDKPDLNAFF
14 TRBJ2-7 - TRBV10-3 - TGTGCCATCAGTGAGTTCAGGGATTCATACGAGCAGTACTTC CAISEFRDSYEQYF
14 TRBJ2-1 - TRBV2 - TGTGCCCGGCTTGGTGGACCCTTGAACAATGAGCAGTTCTTC CARLGGPLNNEQFF
14 TRBJ2-7 - TRBV27 TRBD1 TGTGCCAGCGGCCGGACAGGGATAAGTTACGAGCAGTACTTC CASGRTGISYEQYF
12 TRBJ2-5 once TRBV18 - TGTGCCAGCTCACCCCCTCAAGAGACCCAGTACTTC CASSPPQETQYF
12 TRBJ1-2 - TRBV25-1 - TGTGCCAGCAGTGAATATAGACGGGGCTACACCTTC CASSEYRRGYTF
13 TRBJ2-5 once TRBV15 - TGTGCCACCAGCAGAGATCGATGGGAGACCCAGTACTTC CATSRDRWETQYF
15 TRBJ2-7 - TRBV2 - TGTGCCAGCAGCGCTCCAGGGGAGTTAGCCTACGAGCAGTACTTC CASSAPGELAYEQYF
14 TRBJ1-1 - TRBV6-1 TRBD1 TGTGCCAGCAGTGAAGAAGGGGGCCTCACTGAAGCTTTCTTT CASSEEGGLTEAFF
16 TRBJ2-3 - TRBV5-1 - TGCGCCAGCAGCTTGGCGGGGGACAAGACAACAGATACGCAGTATTTT CASSLAGDKTTDTQYF
14 TRBJ2-7 - TRBV27 TRBD1 TGTGCCAGCAGTGCCTGGGACAGGGACTACGAGCAGTACTTC CASSAWDRDYEQYF
13 TRBJ1-5 - TRBV10-3 TRBD1 TGTGCCATCAAGGGACAGGGTGATCAGCCCCAGCATTTT CAIKGQGDQPQHF
14 TRBJ2-7 - TRBV7-3 TRBD1 TGTGCCAGCAGCCCCGGGACAGCGCCCTACGAGCAGTACTTC CASSPGTAPYEQYF
16 TRBJ1-1 - TRBV14 TRBD1 TGTGCCAGCAGCCTTCGACGACAGGGGGATCACACTGAAGCTTTCTTT CASSLRRQGDHTEAFF
16 TRBJ1-2 - TRBV15 - TGTGCCACCAGCAGAGATTTAGGTGACAGAGACTATGGCTACACCTTC CATSRDLGDRDYGYTF
14 TRBJ2-7 - TRBV7-2 - TGTGCCAGCAGCAACAGCAAGTCCTCCTACGAGCAGTACTTC CASSNSKSSYEQYF
18 TRBJ1-3 - TRBV4-2 - TGTGCCAGCAGCCCCAGAGGGGCTCTGGGACTCTCTGGAAACACCATATATTTT CASSPRGALGLSGNTIYF
16 TRBJ1-1 many TRBV5-6 TRBD1 TGTGCCAGCAGCTTGGGAAAGGGGGCGCAGGGGACTGAAGCTTTCTTT CASSLGKGAQGTEAFF
12 TRBJ2-7 - TRBV9 - TGTGCCAGCGGCGGGCCCTCGTACGAGCAGTACTTC CASGGPSYEQYF
13 TRBJ2-1 - TRBV30 - TGTGCCTGGAGTGTTAGAGATCTTTCTGAGCAGTTCTTC CAWSVRDLSEQFF
14 TRBJ2-7 - TRBV7-2 TRBD2 TGTGCCAGCAGCCGTTTGACTAGCTCCGACGAGCAGTACTTC CASSRLTSSDEQYF